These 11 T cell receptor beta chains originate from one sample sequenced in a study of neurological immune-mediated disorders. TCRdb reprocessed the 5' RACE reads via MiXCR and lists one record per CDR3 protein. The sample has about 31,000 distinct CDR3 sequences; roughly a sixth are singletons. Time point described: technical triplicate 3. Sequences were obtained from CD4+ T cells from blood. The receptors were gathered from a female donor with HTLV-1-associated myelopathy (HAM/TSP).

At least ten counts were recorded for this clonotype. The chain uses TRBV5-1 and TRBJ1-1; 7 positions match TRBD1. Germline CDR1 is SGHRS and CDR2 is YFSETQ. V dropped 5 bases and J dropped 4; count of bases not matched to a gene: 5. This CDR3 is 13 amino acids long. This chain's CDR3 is CASSKQGPTEAFF. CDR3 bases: TGCGCCAGCAGTAAACAGGGGCCCACTGAAGCTTTCTTT.

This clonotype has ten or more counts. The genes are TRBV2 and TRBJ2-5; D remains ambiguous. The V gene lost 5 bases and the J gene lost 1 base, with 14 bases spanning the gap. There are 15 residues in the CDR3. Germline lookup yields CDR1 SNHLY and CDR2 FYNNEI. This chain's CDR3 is CASSFLSSGQETQYF. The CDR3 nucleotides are TGTGCCAGCAGTTTTCTGAGTTCGGGCCAAGAGACCCAGTACTTC.

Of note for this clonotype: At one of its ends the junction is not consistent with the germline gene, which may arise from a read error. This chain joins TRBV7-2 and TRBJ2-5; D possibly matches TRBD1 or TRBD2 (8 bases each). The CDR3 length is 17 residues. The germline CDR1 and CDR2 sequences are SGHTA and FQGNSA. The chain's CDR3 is CVSSYRGIAGKQETQYF. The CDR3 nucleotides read TGTGTCAGCAGCTACAGGGGGATAGCGGGGAAACAAGAGACCCAGTACTTC.

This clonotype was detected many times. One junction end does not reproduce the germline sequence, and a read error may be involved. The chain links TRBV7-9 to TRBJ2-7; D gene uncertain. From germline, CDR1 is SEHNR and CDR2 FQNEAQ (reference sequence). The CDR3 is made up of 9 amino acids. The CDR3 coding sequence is TGTGCCAGCAGCTTAGCAGCCAACTTC. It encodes CASSLAANF.

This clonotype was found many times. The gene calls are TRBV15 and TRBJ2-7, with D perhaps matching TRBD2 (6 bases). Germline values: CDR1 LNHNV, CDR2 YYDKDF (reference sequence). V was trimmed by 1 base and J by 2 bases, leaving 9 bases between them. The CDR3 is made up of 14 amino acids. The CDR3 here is CATSRVSGAYEQYF. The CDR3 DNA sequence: TGTGCCACCAGCAGAGTTAGCGGAGCCTACGAGCAGTACTTC.

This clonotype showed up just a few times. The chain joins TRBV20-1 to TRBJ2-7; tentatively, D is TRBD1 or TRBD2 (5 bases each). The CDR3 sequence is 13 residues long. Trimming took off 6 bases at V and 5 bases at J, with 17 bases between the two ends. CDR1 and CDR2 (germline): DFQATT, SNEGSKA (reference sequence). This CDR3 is CSAERGDYDEQYF. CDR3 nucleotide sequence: TGCAGTGCGGAGCGAGGGGATTACGACGAGCAGTACTTC.

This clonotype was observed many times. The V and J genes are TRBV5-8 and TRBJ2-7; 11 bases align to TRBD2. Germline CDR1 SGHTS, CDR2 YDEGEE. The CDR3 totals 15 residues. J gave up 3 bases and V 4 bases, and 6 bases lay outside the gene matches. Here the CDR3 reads CASSRRGTSGYEQYF. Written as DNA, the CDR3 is TGTGCCAGCAGCAGGCGGGGGACTAGCGGCTACGAGCAGTACTTC. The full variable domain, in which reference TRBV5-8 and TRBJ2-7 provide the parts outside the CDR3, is EAGVTQSPTHLIKTRGQQATLRCSPISGHTSVYWYQQALGLGLQFLLWYDEGEERNRGNFPPRFSGRQFPNYSSELNVNALELEDSALYLCASSRRGTSGYEQYFGPGTRLTVT.

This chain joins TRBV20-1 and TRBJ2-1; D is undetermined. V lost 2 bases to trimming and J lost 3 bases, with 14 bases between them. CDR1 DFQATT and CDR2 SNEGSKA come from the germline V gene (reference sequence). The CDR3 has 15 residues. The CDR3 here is CSARPPGQHYNEQFF. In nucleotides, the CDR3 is TGCAGTGCTAGACCCCCCGGGCAGCACTACAATGAGCAGTTCTTC.

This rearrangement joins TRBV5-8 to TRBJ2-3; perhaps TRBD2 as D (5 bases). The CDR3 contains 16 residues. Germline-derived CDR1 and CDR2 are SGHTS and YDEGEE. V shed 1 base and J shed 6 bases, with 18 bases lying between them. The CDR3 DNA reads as TGTGCCAGCAGCTTGTTGTCTAGAGGGAGAAGGGATACGCAGTATTTT. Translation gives CASSLLSRGRRDTQYF.

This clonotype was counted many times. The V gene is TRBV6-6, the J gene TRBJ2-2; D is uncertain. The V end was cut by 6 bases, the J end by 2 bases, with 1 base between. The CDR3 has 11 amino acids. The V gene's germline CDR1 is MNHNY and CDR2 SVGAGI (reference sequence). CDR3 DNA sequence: TGTGCCAGCAGAAACACCGGGGAGCTGTTTTTT. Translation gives CASRNTGELFF.

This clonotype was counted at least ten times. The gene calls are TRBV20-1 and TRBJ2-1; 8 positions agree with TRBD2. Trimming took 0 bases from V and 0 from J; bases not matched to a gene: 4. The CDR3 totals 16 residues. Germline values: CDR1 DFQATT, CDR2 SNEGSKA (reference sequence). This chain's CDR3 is CSARDPGGPSYNEQFF. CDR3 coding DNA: TGCAGTGCTAGAGATCCGGGGGGGCCCTCCTACAATGAGCAGTTCTTC.